This T cell receptor (beta chain) was obtained from a study of cytomegalovirus exposure and HLA in healthy donors (TCRdb year 2017). Regarding the complete study: According to an earlier analysis of around 600 of the donors, 200 million or so T cells yielded approximately 120 million unique TCR beta sequences and about 280 Gb of sequence data. Roughly 290 gigabases of sequencing data and around 90 million unique TCR sequences made up an early release that covered nearly 650 HLA-typed donors. Of the approximately 400 genotyped donors, around 81% fell in the genetic ancestry cluster associated with self-reported Caucasian donors. The study was designed to test whether signatures of past pathogen exposure could be identified by cataloging public T cell receptors. Using immunosequencing, the study profiled T cell repertoires from 666 subjects and related those repertoires to cytomegalovirus serostatus. Besides the first cohort of roughly 700 subjects, a separate validation cohort made up of 90 to 150 different subjects was used. The study combined high-throughput TCR immunosequencing, statistical association of individual TCRs with disease status, and machine learning to predict cytomegalovirus infection status. A later analysis re-analyzed previously published TCR beta repertoires from roughly 690 donors and added high-resolution HLA genotyping to study TCR occurrence patterns. The later analysis used no new phenotypic data to find candidate immune exposures, relying instead on TCR beta sequences and their occurrence across donors. An earlier analysis of 587 of the donors applied high-throughput TCR beta sequencing to assess whether each TCR beta V gene segment acted as functional or pseudogenic. Donor age, sex, ethnicity and CMV serostatus were compiled alongside the repertoire data. A later genetic analysis used genome-wide SNP genotypes for about 65% of the roughly 700 donors, treating that subset as a discovery cohort. Every repertoire in the discovery cohort had been generated on one and the same sequencing platform. HLA typing covered class I and class II loci at four-digit resolution. The number of typed donors differed by locus: roughly 620-630 for A, B, C, DRB1 and DQB1; approximately 530 for DQA1; 606 for DPA1; and some 450 for DPB1. About five DR-DQ haplotypes were treated as single units for association and clustering because of strong linkage in the cohort. Among several hundred genotyped donors of the cohort, an average of roughly 230,000 unique TCR beta nucleotide sequences was sequenced per donor, of which about 18% were non-productive.

Libraries were built with the immunoSEQ multiplex PCR assay. The multiplex PCR relied on a mix of 60 forward primers for TCR Vbeta segments and 13 reverse primers for TCR Jbeta segments. A multiplex PCR assay on genomic DNA amplified the CDR3 region of rearranged TCR beta genes. On the Illumina HiSeq System, the amplified TCR beta libraries were sequenced as 87-base-pair reads. As for the authors' bioinformatics: In a later analysis, 70 million to 95 million unique TCR beta chains were counted across the 500 to 700 repertoires, and approximately 9.9 million of these chains were shared by at least two donors. Raw reads were error-corrected and collapsed into unique sequences by a nearest-neighbor algorithm in which closely related sequences were merged to remove PCR and sequencing errors. Alignment of CDR3 sequences to IMGT reference sequences was used to assign V, D and J gene segments. For a sequence to be retained, a match of at least six nucleotides was required to both a V gene segment and a J gene segment. A rearrangement was called productive if the CDR3 had no stop codons and remained in frame with V and J, and every other rearrangement was called non-productive. CDR3 was defined by IMGT convention, running from the second conserved V-encoded cysteine to the conserved J-encoded phenylalanine. The earlier analysis of about 590 of the donors excluded sequences that lacked an unambiguous match to a single V gene segment. An earlier analysis of 500 to 700 of the donors classified V segments as functional when productive rearrangements were above 56.7% and as segregating when the standard deviation between donors was above 5%. To diagnose cytomegalovirus status from the catalog of TCR beta chain sequences, a statistical classification framework was built. In a later analysis, TCR nucleotide sequences were compared against IMGT/GENE-DB human TR gene sequences so that V and J genes could be assigned. A later analysis assigned CDR3 sequences and most-parsimonious VDJ recombination scenarios with the TCRdist pipeline. A later analysis defined each TCR beta chain by its CDR3 amino acid sequence plus V-gene family, and excluded reads lacking a unique V-gene family. In a later analysis, several hundred highly shared, low-generation-probability nucleotide sequences were removed to address suspected cross-contamination and a sequencing artifact. In a later analysis, a clonal expansion index for each public chain was calculated from normalized within-repertoire ranks of inferred template counts. A later analysis computed generation probabilities with a VDJ recombination model fitted to out-of-frame rearrangements, and checked the results against IGoR. A later analysis scored TCR-TCR, TCR-HLA and TCR-CMV co-occurrence with hypergeometric tests, applying a repertoire-size bias correction to TCR pairs. To estimate false discovery rates, a later analysis permuted the HLA or CMV assignments 20 times. In a later analysis, co-occurring TCRs were grouped using DBSCAN, and TCRdist sequence similarity was added for clustering within HLA-allele-positive subsets. Co-occurrence clustering excluded repertoires with fewer than 30,000 or more than 120,000 public chains, plus five with anomalous nucleotide sharing. TCRdb took over this immuneACCESS table, retaining in-frame rearrangements with V and J assigned. Such tables are incomplete; in checked studies, under half of the missing clones stem from an unresolved V gene, and the remainder is unexplained. D and trimming were read from the DNA, whereas the V and J calls and clone size are those reported in that table. In this sample the table shows 140,000 to 150,000 clones, over 60% of which occur a single time. Roughly 1.6% of the sample is held by the ten biggest clonotypes.

Concerning this clone: Its antigen is not yet known. Base qualities are not at hand, and no much larger clone is one base apart.

In total, about 650 healthy bone marrow donors made up the cohort. Cohort members were all nominally healthy when sampled, although unrecorded immune exposures were likely present. The donor tested CMV seronegative, placing the donor among the 300 to 400 seronegative members of the cohort. Each donor provided a peripheral blood sample, and peripheral blood mononuclear cells were used for TCR beta sequencing. Genomic DNA was extracted from the blood cell samples with the Qiagen DNeasy Blood Extraction Kit. From the germline V gene, CDR1 is SGHVS and CDR2 is FNYEAQ. The CDR3 has 16 amino acids, counting the end cysteine and phenylalanine. The kept DNA is CDR3 alone, 48 bases in frame from the first base. V is pruned by 5 bases and J by 3 bases, leaving 7 bases of the junction without a gene match. Points the paper makes about the study in general: Specific HLA alleles were associated with some 15,000 TCR beta sequences at a false discovery rate of 0.05 in a later analysis. A total of 150 to 200 TCR beta chains were listed by the study as associated with cytomegalovirus. In a later analysis, several top co-occurrence clusters were reported to appear linked to parvovirus B19, influenza, CMV and Epstein-Barr virus. In an earlier analysis of 587 of the donors, most TCR beta V segments appeared in productive rearrangements about 87% or about 30% of the time, broadly matching IMGT annotations. Immune exposure information for the cohort was limited to CMV serostatus. According to a later analysis, most CMV-associated TCR beta chains appeared to be HLA-restricted, and the HLA associations seemed to be driven largely by CMV exposure. A later genetic analysis reported fewer N-insertions in productive TCRs among donors in an Asian-associated ancestry cluster than the roughly 620-donor mean. Correlated functional status among segregating V segments might be attributable to linkage disequilibrium, but an unknown experimental factor could not be ruled out. When HLA alleles, especially DR and DQ, strongly co-occurred, attributing TCR associations to individual alleles was difficult. Three of the identified cytomegalovirus-associated TCR beta chains were confirmed in vitro to be specific for cytomegalovirus antigens. The 87-base-pair reads could not distinguish some IMGT-functional V segments, including TRBV6-2 and TRBV6-3, so those segments were excluded. A later analysis found that TCR association rates varied across HLA loci, with DRB1 alleles showing the most associated TCRs and HLA-C alleles the fewest. A further reported finding was that TCR beta sequences accurately predicted the HLA-A and HLA-B alleles for most subjects in the first cohort. Because counts were too low, more than 15 rarely observed V segments, including chromosome 9 orphons, were left out of the earlier analysis of a few hundred of the donors. V-gene and J-gene trimming of TCR beta chains was associated with a missense DCLRE1C variant in a later genetic analysis, and the association was replicated in an independent cohort. HLA typing was unavailable for some donors at each locus, so association tests used only the typed subset. According to the authors, the approach could potentially be generalized to other disease states and immunological phenotypes. Presence/absence analyses assumed roughly uniform sequencing depth across donors, an assumption that may not hold. Compared with equally common non-associated chains, HLA-associated TCR beta chains in a later analysis were more clonally expanded and had lower generation probabilities. The sequencing pipeline was judged likely to have produced a cluster of highly shared sequence variants as a technical artifact. This cohort had only TCR beta chains sequenced, and the lack of alpha or paired-chain data limited which features could be detected. In both the original and validation cohorts, the classifier was reported to diagnose cytomegalovirus status with high specificity and sensitivity. Most TCR sequences were seen in very few donors, while some public TCRs were found in many individuals.

The sequenced sample was PBMCs. This TCR came from a middle-aged woman in good health and CMV-seronegative. The V gene is TRBV7-6 and the J gene is TRBJ2-3, with 11 middle bases fitting TRBD2. The DNA sequence is given as TGTGCCAGCAGCCTTGGGACTAGCGGATGGACAGATACGCAGTATTTT. This is translated as CASSLGTSGWTDTQYF. With the portions outside the CDR3 filled from the reference TRBV7-6 and TRBJ2-3 genes, the complete variable region becomes GAGVSQSPRYKVTKRGQDVALRCDPISGHVSLYWYRQALGQGPEFLTYFNYEAQQDKSGLPNDRFSAERPEGSISTLTIQRTEQRDSAMYRCASSLGTSGWTDTQYFGPGTRLTVL.